A single sample gave rise to the 20 T cell receptor beta chains below, sequenced in a study of regulatory T cells in long-lasting Graves disease. TCRdb reprocessed the reads with MiXCR, giving one entry per CDR3 protein. The table has 1,000 to 1,500 distinct CDR3 sequences, 45% to 65% seen once. The TCR library was made from RNA that had been extracted from PBMCs in TRIzol. The source was peripheral blood mononuclear cells (PBMCs), collected with antithyroid drug treatment, in newly diagnosed or persistent Graves disease (not recorded which). These receptors all stem from a female donor with Graves disease.

This chain links TRBV7-9 with TRBJ1-2, with a weak D call TRBD1 (6 bases). V lost 1 base and J 4 bases, leaving 13 bases between the germline ends. The germline gives CDR1 SEHNR, CDR2 FQNEAQ (reference sequence). The CDR3 sequence is 15 residues long. The CDR3 is CASSLESRGTYGYTF. CDR3 nucleotide sequence: TGTGCCAGCAGCTTAGAGTCCAGGGGTACCTATGGCTACACCTTC.

CDR3: CASSPRAGGSSYEQYF. The CDR3 nucleotides are TGCGCCAGCAGCCCTCGGGCAGGGGGAAGCTCCTACGAGCAGTACTTC. This chain connects TRBV4-1 to TRBJ2-7; 7 bases are shared with TRBD1. Germline V lookup: CDR1 MGHRA, CDR2 YSYEKL. The V segment lost 4 bases and the J segment 0 bases; nucleotides outside the gene matches: 9. The CDR3 loop spans 16 amino acids.

The rearrangement joins TRBV28 to TRBJ2-1, with D unresolved. The CDR3 runs 12 residues. Germline V gene lookup returns CDR1 MDHEN and CDR2 SYDVKM. The V end was cut by 4 bases, the J end by 5 bases, with 6 bases between. The CDR3 region is CASSSYDNEQFF. CDR3 nucleotide sequence: TGTGCCAGCAGTTCCTACGACAATGAGCAGTTCTTC.

The chain links TRBV6-1 to TRBJ2-5; TRBD2 agrees at 9 bases. CDR1 is MNHNS, CDR2 SASEGT, per germline. The CDR3 sequence is 17 residues long. Trimming cost V 6 bases and J 4 bases; bases outside gene matches: 15. As DNA, the CDR3 is TGTGCCAGCAGCCTATTGAAGGCGGGAGGGTGGGCAGAGACCCAGTACTTC. Translating gives CASSLLKAGGWAETQYF.

This clonotype has a single count. This chain uses TRBV3-1 with TRBJ1-1; D remains ambiguous. The CDR3 totals 15 residues. Trimming left V 4 bases short and J 0 bases short, with 12 bases between. CDR1 and CDR2 (germline): LGHDT, YNNKEL (reference sequence). DNA of the CDR3: TGTGCCAGCAGCCCAACCGGGAGCTTGAACACTGAAGCTTTCTTT. It specifies CASSPTGSLNTEAFF.

The rearrangement links TRBV7-9 to TRBJ2-7; D perhaps matches TRBD1 (5 bases). From germline, CDR1 is SEHNR and CDR2 FQNEAQ (reference sequence). This CDR3 spans 13 amino acids. Deletions cut 5 bases from V and 5 bases from J, with 13 bases between. The CDR3 bases are TGTGCCAGCAGCCTCAGCAGGGTCCACGAGCAGTACTTC. This gives the protein CASSLSRVHEQYF.

This clonotype was detected only a few times. In DNA, the CDR3 is TGTGCCAGCAGTAGGGGCAGGGAGAACTATGGCTACACCTTC. Amino acid sequence: CASSRGRENYGYTF. The rearrangement joins TRBV28 to TRBJ1-2, with D possibly TRBD1 on 5 matching bases. CDR3 length: 14 amino acids. In germline, CDR1 is MDHEN, CDR2 SYDVKM. Deletions cut 5 bases from V and 2 bases from J, with 12 bases between.

This clonotype came up a few times. The chain is built from TRBV20-1 and TRBJ2-5; D tentatively reads TRBD1 or TRBD2 (5 bases each). The germline V gene encodes CDR1 DFQATT and CDR2 SNEGSKA (reference sequence). The length of the CDR3 is 16 residues. Trimming left V 3 bases short and J 3 bases short, with 20 bases between. The CDR3 nucleotides are TGCAGTGCTAGTTCCCGGAAATTGGAGGACAAAGAGACCCAGTACTTC. Translating gives CSASSRKLEDKETQYF.

The chain employs TRBV15 and TRBJ1-1; 7 bases are shared with TRBD1. The germline gives CDR1 LNHNV, CDR2 YYDKDF (reference sequence). The junction had 5 bases not matched to a gene; V was cut back by 2 bases and J by 11 bases. CDR3 size: 12 residues. CDR3 sequence: CATSRPTGVAFF. The CDR3 DNA is TGTGCCACCAGCAGACCCACAGGGGTTGCTTTCTTT.

The table lists this clonotype with a few counts. This chain links TRBV6-2 or TRBV6-3 with TRBJ2-5, with a weak D call TRBD2 (5 bases). V was pared by 2 bases and J by 5 bases, with 12 bases between. The CDR3 extends over 14 amino acids. CDR1 is MNHEY, CDR2 SVGEGT, per germline. The CDR3 sequence is CASSYIGDPETQYF. DNA for the CDR3: TGTGCCAGCAGTTACATCGGGGATCCGGAGACCCAGTACTTC.

Only a few counts were recorded for this clonotype. The CDR3 DNA follows: TGCGCCAGCAGCCAGTCCGGGGAGCTGTTTTTT. Translation gives CASSQSGELFF. The chain joins TRBV4-3 to TRBJ2-2; no clear D. The V gene's germline CDR1 is LGHNA and CDR2 YSLEER. CDR3 size: 11 residues. V was trimmed by 3 bases and J by 6 bases, leaving 2 bases between them.

This rearrangement joins TRBV12-3 or TRBV12-4 to TRBJ2-1; 14 positions match TRBD2. V lost 7 bases to trimming and J lost 1 base; unmatched junction nucleotides: 3. The length of the CDR3 is 16 residues. CDR3 sequence (DNA): TGTGCCAGCACCGGACTAGCGGGAGGTTCCTACAATGAGCAGTTCTTC. This codes for CASTGLAGGSYNEQFF.

This clonotype was counted only a few times. This chain links TRBV12-3 or TRBV12-4 with TRBJ2-5; 12 nucleotides agree with TRBD1. J gave up 5 bases and V 11 bases, and 18 bases lay outside the gene matches. The CDR3 sequence is 17 residues long. The CDR3 reads CASKPGRDRGPGETQYF. The DNA of the CDR3 is TGTGCCTCCAAGCCCGGTCGGGACAGGGGGCCAGGGGAGACCCAGTACTTC.

This clonotype was recorded once. V and J are TRBV4-2 and TRBJ1-5, with 8 nucleotides matching TRBD1. This CDR3 comprises 15 residues. Germline V gives CDR1 LGHNA, CDR2 YNFKEQ. Unmatched junction bases numbered 7, after V lost 6 bases and J lost 3 bases. CDR3 coding DNA: TGTGCCAGCAGAGCGACAGGGGTCTACAATCAGCCCCAGCATTTT. Its translation is CASRATGVYNQPQHF.

This clonotype occurred a few times. The genes are TRBV28 and TRBJ2-7; D is unresolved. The CDR3 runs 16 residues. Germline CDR1 MDHEN, CDR2 SYDVKM. V lost 1 base, J lost 7 bases, and 20 bases lay in between. The CDR3 loop reads CASSLYGSLFVREQYF. The CDR3 DNA follows: TGTGCCAGCAGTTTATACGGATCCTTATTCGTACGAGAGCAGTACTTC.

This clonotype has only one observation. This chain joins TRBV6-4 and TRBJ2-7, with D uncertain. This CDR3 contains 13 residues. Germline lookup yields CDR1 MRHNA and CDR2 SNTAGT. V shed 6 bases and J shed 1 base, with 10 bases lying between them. CDR3 sequence (DNA): TGTGCCAGCAGGGACCTGGGTTCCTACGAGCAGTACTTC. Translated: CASRDLGSYEQYF.

This clonotype showed up just a few times. The CDR3 sequence: CASSQDRTGSLNTEAFF. Here the CDR3 DNA reads TGCGCCAGCAGCCAAGATCGAACCGGGTCCCTGAACACTGAAGCTTTCTTT. The chain has TRBV4-1 and TRBJ1-1, with no clear D. Germline V lookup: CDR1 MGHRA, CDR2 YSYEKL. The germline V and J ends were trimmed by 0 bases and 0 bases, with 14 bases remaining between them. The CDR3 has 17 residues.

The chain is built from TRBV28 and TRBJ2-3, with no clear D. From germline, CDR1 is MDHEN and CDR2 SYDVKM. The germline V and J ends were trimmed by 2 bases and 0 bases, with 6 bases remaining between them. The CDR3 covers 14 residues. This CDR3 reads CASSLPGSTDTQYF. In DNA, the CDR3 is TGTGCCAGCAGTTTACCAGGTAGCACAGATACGCAGTATTTT.

The chain carries TRBV20-1 and TRBJ1-5; TRBD1 might be the D (5 bases). Looked up from germline, CDR1 is DFQATT and CDR2 is SNEGSKA (reference sequence). The length of the CDR3 is 13 residues. V gave up 1 base and J gave up 1 base, with 5 bases separating them. The CDR3 loop reads CSARGDSNQPQHF. CDR3 bases: TGCAGTGCTAGAGGGGACAGCAATCAGCCCCAGCATTTT.

The chain couples TRBV6-6 to TRBJ2-5; D not resolved. Trimming took 0 bases from V and 5 from J, leaving 10 bases between them. The germline gives CDR1 MNHNY, CDR2 SVGAGI (reference sequence). This CDR3 has 14 residues. In nucleotides, the CDR3 is TGTGCCAGCAGTTACTCGGGTCTCGGGGAGACCCAGTACTTC. It codes for CASSYSGLGETQYF.